These 30 T cell receptor beta chains were sequenced from one sample in a study of blood T cell repertoires in COVID-19. Assay used: immunoSEQ multiplex PCR; TCRdb lists only in-frame clones, some missing. Of 70,000 to 80,000 clones listed, approximately 86% are singletons. Sequencing input: peripheral blood. The source of these receptors is a woman in her forties or fifties with acute or convalescent COVID-19.

The chain is built from TRBV5-6 and TRBJ2-7, with D uncertain. Germline assignment: CDR1 SGHDT and CDR2 YYEEEE. V lost 0 bases to trimming and J lost 0 bases, with 7 bases between them. The CDR3 is 14 residues long. CDR3 nucleotide sequence: TGTGCCAGCAGCTTGGGAACAGTCTCCTACGAGCAGTACTTC. Residues: CASSLGTVSYEQYF.

V and J are TRBV24-1 and TRBJ2-1, with 7 bases aligning to TRBD2. CDR3 length equals 15 residues. V trimming: 1 base; J trimming: 10 bases; junction bases outside the gene matches: 9. CDR1 is KGHDR, CDR2 SFDVKD, per germline. CDR3 loop: CATSDFGGRAGEQFF. DNA of the CDR3: TGTGCCACCAGTGATTTTGGGGGGAGGGCCGGCGAGCAGTTCTTC.

V and J are TRBV28 and TRBJ2-7; no reliable D call. The CDR3 length is 15 residues. From germline, CDR1 is MDHEN and CDR2 SYDVKM. V was cut by 4 bases and J by 2 bases, with 15 bases left in between. CDR3 sequence reads: CASSSLMRGAYEQYF. The CDR3 DNA reads TGTGCCAGCAGTTCTCTTATGCGTGGAGCCTACGAGCAGTACTTC.

The chain joins TRBV5-1 to TRBJ2-3; 9 bases fit TRBD2. The CDR3 is 16 residues long. Germline CDR1 and CDR2: SGHRS and YFSETQ. Trimming at V came to 0 bases and at J to 0 bases, leaving 2 bases not matched to a gene. CDR3 loop: CASSLDSGGSTDTQYF. CDR3 nucleotide sequence: TGCGCCAGCAGCTTGGATAGCGGGGGTAGCACAGATACGCAGTATTTT.

In its sample, this clone was seen once. This sequence joins TRBV6-1 and TRBJ1-1; D may be TRBD1 (5 bases). The germline V gene encodes CDR1 MNHNS and CDR2 SASEGT. The CDR3 is 13 residues long. V was trimmed by 2 bases and J by 3 bases, leaving 7 bases between them. In nucleotides, the CDR3 is TGTGCCAGCAGTGAAAACAGGCACACTGAAGCTTTCTTT. Protein: CASSENRHTEAFF.

The chain couples TRBV5-1 to TRBJ1-4; unclear D gene. CDR1 is SGHRS, CDR2 YFSETQ, per germline. The V gene lost 0 bases and the J gene lost 8 bases, with 14 bases spanning the gap. CDR3 length: 15 amino acids. CDR3 DNA: TGCGCCAGCAGCTTGGATAGCGCGACCTCCGAAAAACTGTTTTTT. Translation gives CASSLDSATSEKLFF. The full variable domain, in which reference TRBV5-1 and TRBJ1-4 provide the parts outside the CDR3, is KAGVTQTPRYLIKTRGQQVTLSCSPISGHRSVSWYQQTPGQGLQFLFEYFSETQRNKGNFPGRFSGRQFSNSRSEMNVSTLELGDSALYLCASSLDSATSEKLFFGSGTQLSVL.

The CDR3 spells CASSVNTENSPLHF. The DNA for the CDR3 is TGTGCCAGCAGCGTTAATACAGAGAACTCACCCCTCCACTTT. The J gene is TRBJ1-6, the V gene TRBV9; D gene uncertain. The CDR3 is made up of 14 amino acids. V was clipped by 2 bases and J by 10 bases, with 13 bases between them. CDR1 and CDR2 (germline): SGDLS, YYNGEE.

The chain carries TRBV27 and TRBJ1-5; D not resolved. From germline, CDR1 is MNHEY and CDR2 SMNVEV (reference sequence). The CDR3 is made up of 15 amino acids. Trimming stripped 5 bases from V and 1 base from J, with 12 bases between. In DNA form, the CDR3 reads TGTGCCAGCAGTGAGCGGACCCTAAGCAATCAGCCCCAGCATTTT. Encoded protein: CASSERTLSNQPQHF.

This clone was found once. The V call is TRBV3-1 (or the pseudogene TRBV3-2), the J call TRBJ2-1, with 10 positions matching TRBD2. The V segment lost 4 bases and the J segment 6 bases; nucleotides outside the gene matches: 0. CDR1 and CDR2 (germline): LGHDT, YNNKEL (reference sequence). CDR3 length: 13 amino acids. The CDR3 DNA is TGTGCCAGCAGCCTAGCGGGAGGCAATGAGCAGTTCTTC. Protein sequence: CASSLAGGNEQFF.

V usage is TRBV19 and J usage is TRBJ1-1; maybe TRBD1 (5 bases). The CDR3 loop spans 14 amino acids. V shed 3 bases and J shed 6 bases, with 14 bases lying between them. Germline lookup yields CDR1 LNHDA and CDR2 SQIVND (reference sequence). In nucleotides, the CDR3 is TGTGCCAGTAGTATTGATAGGGGCTCCCCTGAAGCTTTCTTT. This gives the protein CASSIDRGSPEAFF.

The J gene is TRBJ1-4, the V gene TRBV15, with D tentatively TRBD1 (6 bases). The germline V gene has CDR1 LNHNV and CDR2 YYDKDF (reference sequence). This CDR3 has 14 amino acids. The V and J ends lost 7 bases and 7 bases respectively, with 16 bases between them. This CDR3 is CATNPDRAGEKLFF. CDR3 coding DNA: TGTGCCACCAACCCGGACAGAGCAGGTGAAAAACTGTTTTTT.

This chain uses TRBV27 with TRBJ2-7; 8 nucleotides match TRBD2. The CDR3 covers 15 residues. Germline V gives CDR1 MNHEY, CDR2 SMNVEV (reference sequence). J lost 2 bases, V lost 2 bases, and 5 bases had no gene match. CDR3 region: CASSLSSGVAYEQYF. The CDR3 bases are TGTGCCAGCAGTTTAAGTAGCGGGGTGGCCTACGAGCAGTACTTC.

This sequence joins TRBV19 and TRBJ1-1; tentatively, D is TRBD1 (6 bases). CDR1 is LNHDA and CDR2 is SQIVND in the germline V gene (reference sequence). The CDR3 sequence is 13 residues long. Trimming pared 3 bases from V and 6 bases from J, leaving 11 bases between. This CDR3 reads CASSIGQFPEAFF. The CDR3 DNA reads as TGTGCCAGTAGTATTGGACAGTTCCCTGAAGCTTTCTTT.

The CDR3 reads CASSLVRDRGVSPLHF. In DNA, the CDR3 is TGTGCCAGCAGCTTAGTGCGGGACAGAGGGGTTTCACCCCTCCACTTT. The chain recombines TRBV7-4 with TRBJ1-6, with 7 bases aligning to TRBD1. Germline V gene lookup returns CDR1 SGHVT and CDR2 SQSDAQ. The CDR3 consists of 16 residues. V gave up 1 base and J gave up 9 bases; unmatched junction bases: 9.

For the CDR3, the DNA is TGTGCCAGCAGTGAAGTCCTTGGGCGATCCATGAACACTGAAGCTTTCTTT. This encodes CASSEVLGRSMNTEAFF. The chain recombines TRBV6-1 with TRBJ1-1; D call uncertain. Trimming removed 1 base at V and 0 bases at J, with 15 bases between. The CDR3 consists of 17 residues. Germline CDR1 is MNHNS and CDR2 is SASEGT.

The chain carries TRBV7-8 and TRBJ2-5; 10 nucleotides match TRBD2. The CDR3 runs to 17 residues. V shed 1 base and J 7 bases; nucleotides not matched to a gene: 12. CDR1 SGHVS and CDR2 FQNEAQ come from the germline V gene. The DNA for the CDR3 is TGTGCCAGCAGCTTAGTACGCAGCGGGGGGGGGCTAGGGACCCAGTACTTC. Translating it yields CASSLVRSGGGLGTQYF.

This sequence joins TRBV9 and TRBJ2-1; D possibly corresponds to TRBD1 (6 bases). The V and J ends lost 3 bases and 0 bases respectively, with 10 bases between them. Germline CDR1 is SGDLS and CDR2 is YYNGEE. There are 15 residues in the CDR3. CDR3 nucleotides: TGTGCCAGCAGCGGGACAGAAAACTCCTACAATGAGCAGTTCTTC. Its translation: CASSGTENSYNEQFF.

The chain joins TRBV3-1 (or the pseudogene TRBV3-2) to TRBJ1-2; possible D gene TRBD1, 6 bases. Trimming removed 5 bases from V and 3 bases from J, with 13 bases in between. Germline CDR1 and CDR2: LGHDT and YNNKEL (reference sequence). The CDR3 has 14 residues. DNA of the CDR3: TGTGCCAGCAGCGCACAGGGAGCCGACTATGGCTACACCTTC. Its protein product is CASSAQGADYGYTF.

The chain couples TRBV3-1 (or the pseudogene TRBV3-2) to TRBJ1-2; 9 nucleotides align to TRBD1. V was pared by 6 bases and J by 4 bases, with 6 bases of the junction left unmatched. The CDR3 extends over 14 amino acids. Germline CDR1 LGHDT, CDR2 YNNKEL (reference sequence). Written as DNA, the CDR3 is TGTGCCAGCAGGGGACAGGGACGAAGCTATGGCTACACCTTC. Translating it yields CASRGQGRSYGYTF.

The gene calls are TRBV19 and TRBJ2-4; TRBD1 might be the D (6 bases). Germline CDR1 LNHDA, CDR2 SQIVND (reference sequence). The CDR3 runs to 16 residues. Trimming cost V 3 bases and J 1 base, with 13 bases left between them. CDR3 DNA sequence: TGTGCCAGTAGTATCTCATTAAGGGGGGCCAAAAACATTCAGTACTTC. Residues: CASSISLRGAKNIQYF.

This chain links TRBV7-9 with TRBJ1-6; 7 bases are a match to TRBD1. V gave up 5 bases and J gave up 5 bases; unmatched junction bases: 3. Germline V gives CDR1 SEHNR, CDR2 FQNEAQ (reference sequence). CDR3 size: 14 residues. The CDR3 loop is CASSQGTDNSPLHF. CDR3 bases: TGTGCCAGCAGCCAAGGGACAGATAATTCACCCCTCCACTTT.

This chain uses TRBV28 with TRBJ1-2; D perhaps matches TRBD1 (5 bases). Trimming took 8 bases from V and 5 from J, leaving 15 bases between them. Germline lookup yields CDR1 MDHEN and CDR2 SYDVKM. There are 13 residues in the CDR3. The CDR3 spells CASRGSLEYGYTF. The CDR3 coding sequence is TGTGCCAGCCGGGGGTCCCTGGAGTATGGCTACACCTTC.

The genes are TRBV7-9 and TRBJ2-3; 13 bases are a match to TRBD2. CDR1 is SEHNR and CDR2 is FQNEAQ in the germline V gene (reference sequence). The junction had 11 bases not matched to a gene; V was cut back by 2 bases and J by 12 bases. This CDR3 has 16 amino acids. The CDR3: CASSLLLTSGRAYQYF. In DNA, the CDR3 is TGTGCCAGCAGCTTACTTCTCACTAGCGGGAGGGCCTACCAGTATTTT. Drawing the rest from reference TRBV7-9 and TRBJ2-3, the complete variable domain is DTGVSQNPRHKITKRGQNVTFRCDPISEHNRLYWYRQTLGQGPEFLTYFQNEAQLEKSRLLSDRFSAERPKGSFSTLEIQRTEQGDSAMYLCASSLLLTSGRAYQYFGPGTRLTVL.

The J gene is TRBJ2-3, the V gene TRBV29-1; TRBD2 matches 7 bases. The J segment lost 6 bases and the V segment lost 4 bases, leaving 10 bases of the junction unmatched. The CDR3 loop spans 14 amino acids. CDR1 is SQVTM, CDR2 ANQGSEA, per germline. CDR3 nucleotides: TGCAGCGTTGCCGAGACTAGCTGGAGGGATACGCAGTATTTT. Protein: CSVAETSWRDTQYF.

The chain links TRBV27 to TRBJ1-1; unclear D gene. CDR3 length equals 13 residues. The V gene's germline CDR1 is MNHEY and CDR2 SMNVEV (reference sequence). The germline V and J ends were trimmed by 8 bases and 1 base, with 11 bases remaining between them. The CDR3 protein is CASGFAENTEAFF. Written as DNA, the CDR3 is TGTGCCAGCGGCTTTGCCGAGAACACTGAAGCTTTCTTT.

J is TRBJ1-5 and V is TRBV18; D is uncertain. This CDR3 contains 12 residues. V was pared by 0 bases and J by 7 bases, with 4 bases between. The germline V gene has CDR1 KGHSH and CDR2 LQKENI. The CDR3 sequence: CASSPPGQPQHF. In DNA form, the CDR3 reads TGTGCCAGCTCACCACCGGGCCAGCCCCAGCATTTT.

This clone showed up just a few times. The rearrangement joins TRBV7-2 to TRBJ2-1; 11 nucleotides match TRBD2. Trimming removed 1 base from V and 13 bases from J; junction bases left unmatched: 12. The germline V gene has CDR1 SGHTA and CDR2 FQGNSA. The CDR3 runs 16 residues. The CDR3 loop is CASSLGGSGGAGHQFF. The CDR3 DNA reads TGTGCCAGCAGCTTAGGCGGTAGCGGGGGGGCCGGTCACCAGTTCTTC.

This chain connects TRBV19 to TRBJ1-5; D is ambiguous. Germline CDR1 is LNHDA and CDR2 is SQIVND (reference sequence). V was trimmed by 3 bases and J by 0 bases, leaving 18 bases between them. This CDR3 contains 18 residues. The CDR3 loop reads CASSMWQRDSYSNQPQHF. The CDR3 bases are TGTGCCAGTAGTATGTGGCAACGCGACTCTTATAGCAATCAGCCCCAGCATTTT.

This clone was seen once. The rearrangement joins TRBV19 to TRBJ1-2, with a tentative D call TRBD1 (6 bases). Trimming shortened V by 6 bases and J by 4 bases, and 15 bases separated the two germline ends. CDR1 is LNHDA and CDR2 is SQIVND in the germline V gene (reference sequence). The CDR3 runs 14 residues. This chain's CDR3 is CASSPTTGPYGYTF. For the CDR3, the DNA is TGTGCCAGTAGCCCTACGACAGGACCCTATGGCTACACCTTC. Filled out from reference TRBV19 and TRBJ1-2, the complete variable domain reads DGGITQSPKYLFRKEGQNVTLSCEQNLNHDAMYWYRQDPGQGLRLIYYSQIVNDFQKGDIAEGYSVSREKKESFPLTVTSAQKNPTAFYLCASSPTTGPYGYTFGSGTRLTVV.

The rearrangement joins TRBV18 to TRBJ1-2, with TRBD1 identical over 7 bases. This CDR3 region has 16 residues. With 1 base clipped from V and 5 bases from J, the junction kept 10 bases outside the gene matches. Germline loops: CDR1 KGHSH, CDR2 LQKENI. CDR3 protein: CASSPLGRGQSYGYTF. The DNA for the CDR3 is TGTGCCAGCTCACCACTGGGCCGGGGACAGAGTTATGGCTACACCTTC.